This T cell receptor beta chain was recovered during a study of blood T cell repertoires in COVID-19. Study details: Some COVID-19 samples were acute and others convalescent; all came from the United States, Italy and Spain. In each case, the material was cDNA or gDNA derived from T cells, B-cell-depleted T cells, or PBMCs.

Original analysis: Counts of nucleated cells, estimated from reference gene primer amplification, were obtained. Profiled with immunoSEQ multiplex PCR; TCRdb holds only in-frame clones, not every one. V and J calls and clone size are as listed in that table; D and trimming were resolved from the DNA. The repertoire holds roughly 260,000 clones, with roughly 88% as singletons. Germline assignment: CDR1 MNHEY and CDR2 SVGEGT. The V segment lost 5 bases and the J segment 6 bases; nucleotides outside the gene matches: 12. The CDR3 is 15 amino acids. This receptor was obtained from a middle-aged woman who had recovered from COVID-19. The V and J genes are TRBV6-2 or TRBV6-3 and TRBJ1-2; 7 nucleotides match TRBD1. Sequencing was performed on peripheral blood. In DNA, the CDR3 is TGTGCCAGCAGTGACCCCTCATCGACAGGGAATGGCTACACCTTC. Translation: CASSDPSSTGNGYTF.